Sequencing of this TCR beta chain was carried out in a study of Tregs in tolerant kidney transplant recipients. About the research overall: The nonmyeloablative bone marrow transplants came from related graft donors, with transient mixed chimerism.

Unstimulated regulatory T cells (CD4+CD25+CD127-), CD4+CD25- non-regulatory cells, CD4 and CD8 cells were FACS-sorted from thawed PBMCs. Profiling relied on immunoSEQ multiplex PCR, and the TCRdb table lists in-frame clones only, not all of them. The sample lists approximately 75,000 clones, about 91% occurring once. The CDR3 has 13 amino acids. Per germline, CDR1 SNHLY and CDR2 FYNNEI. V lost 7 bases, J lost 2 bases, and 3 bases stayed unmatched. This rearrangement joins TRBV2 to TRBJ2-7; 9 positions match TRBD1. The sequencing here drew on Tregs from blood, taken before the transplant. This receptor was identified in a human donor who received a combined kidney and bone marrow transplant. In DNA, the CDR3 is TGTGCCAGCACCGGGACAGGGACCTACGAGCAGTACTTC. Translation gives CASTGTGTYEQYF.